This TCR beta chain comes out of a study of blood T cells in healthy people across ages. General study points: A strong correlation between TCR beta diversity and naive T cell percentage was seen.

With a J-beta primer mix and a sample-barcoded 5' primer, a second PCR ran about 7 to 12 cycles. TCRdb reprocessed the 5' RACE reads with MiXCR, giving one entry per CDR3 protein. The sample has more than 750,000 distinct CDR3 sequences, 25% to 35% seen once; the top ten hold about 9.4%. As to this clonotype: The antigen remains undetermined.

In addition, the sample was reused for a study of T cells of mothers and their children. From that second work: Extracted RNA, in its entirety, went into cDNA synthesis at around 1.5 ug per 15 ul. Among related mother-child pairs, overlap was slightly higher than in unrelated pairs, though not significantly.

This receptor was taken from a woman between 35 and 50 years old in good health. Input material: blood.

CDR3 bases: TGTGCCAGCAGGACGGGGGGGCCCGGGGAGACCCAGTACTTC. Translation gives CASRTGGPGETQYF. J is TRBJ2-5 and V is TRBV6-1, with 8 bases lining up with TRBD2. V lost 6 bases, J lost 5 bases, and 8 bases stayed unmatched. This CDR3 has 14 amino acids. Germline V gene sequence: CDR1 MNHNS, CDR2 SASEGT.